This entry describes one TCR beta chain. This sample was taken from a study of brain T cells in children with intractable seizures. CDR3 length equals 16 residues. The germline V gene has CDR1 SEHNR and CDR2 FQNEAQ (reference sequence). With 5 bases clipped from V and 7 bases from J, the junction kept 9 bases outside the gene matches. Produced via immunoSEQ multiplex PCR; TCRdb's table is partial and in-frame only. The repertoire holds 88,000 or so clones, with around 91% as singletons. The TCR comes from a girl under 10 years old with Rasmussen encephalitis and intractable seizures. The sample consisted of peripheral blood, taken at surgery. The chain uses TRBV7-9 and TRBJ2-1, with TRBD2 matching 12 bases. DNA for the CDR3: TGTGCCAGCAGCAACTCTAGCGGGGGGGCCCTTAATGAGCAGTTCTTC. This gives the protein CASSNSSGGALNEQFF.